The 5 T cell receptor beta chains in this list originate from one sample, sequenced in a study of blood T cell repertoires in COVID-19. Generated by immunoSEQ multiplex PCR, the TCRdb table keeps only in-frame clones and is missing some. The data show about 140,000 clones, approximately 78% seen once. The sequencing sample was made of peripheral blood. The receptors here all came from a woman older than 75 with acute or convalescent COVID-19.

This chain uses TRBV7-9 with TRBJ2-2, with TRBD1 identical over 8 bases. Germline assignment: CDR1 SEHNR and CDR2 FQNEAQ (reference sequence). The J segment lost 6 bases and the V segment lost 8 bases, leaving 8 bases of the junction unmatched. The CDR3 sequence is 14 residues long. CDR3 amino acids: CASSIQGAAGELFF. The CDR3 nucleotides are TGTGCCAGCTCTATCCAGGGGGCGGCCGGGGAGCTGTTTTTT.

The table lists this clone with a few counts. J is TRBJ2-7 and V is TRBV11-2; tentative D call: TRBD2 (6 bases). In germline, CDR1 is SGHAT, CDR2 FQNNGV. Between the trimmed V and J ends, which lost 6 bases and 2 bases, there was a span of 26 bases. The CDR3 extends over 18 amino acids. CDR3 DNA: TGTGCCAGCAGACGACTACGGGGCGGGGCTAGCGAGACCTACGAGCAGTACTTC. It yields the protein CASRRLRGGASETYEQYF.

The chain carries TRBV18 and TRBJ2-7, with D possibly TRBD1 on 6 matching bases. This CDR3 contains 14 residues. Germline V lookup: CDR1 KGHSH, CDR2 LQKENI. The ends were cut back, 3 bases at V and 6 bases at J, with 15 bases in the middle. DNA for the CDR3: TGTGCCAGCTCACCTCAGGTGGGGGCGGGCGAGCAGTACTTC. It translates to CASSPQVGAGEQYF.

This rearrangement joins TRBV6-5 to TRBJ1-6; D gene unclear. The CDR3 contains 12 residues. CDR1 is MNHEY and CDR2 is SVGAGI in the germline V gene. The V and J ends lost 2 bases and 9 bases respectively, with 5 bases between them. CDR3 in DNA: TGTGCCAGCAGTTACCGGGGTTCACCCCTCCACTTT. This codes for CASSYRGSPLHF.

The chain is built from TRBV7-9 and TRBJ1-4; possible D gene TRBD1, 6 bases. Germline V gene data show CDR1 as SEHNR and CDR2 as FQNEAQ (reference sequence). V was clipped by 2 bases and J by 12 bases, with 19 bases between them. The CDR3 spans 15 residues. The CDR3 region is CASSLIRGRTGELFF. CDR3 DNA: TGTGCCAGCAGCTTAATCAGGGGCCGCACCGGGGAACTGTTTTTT.